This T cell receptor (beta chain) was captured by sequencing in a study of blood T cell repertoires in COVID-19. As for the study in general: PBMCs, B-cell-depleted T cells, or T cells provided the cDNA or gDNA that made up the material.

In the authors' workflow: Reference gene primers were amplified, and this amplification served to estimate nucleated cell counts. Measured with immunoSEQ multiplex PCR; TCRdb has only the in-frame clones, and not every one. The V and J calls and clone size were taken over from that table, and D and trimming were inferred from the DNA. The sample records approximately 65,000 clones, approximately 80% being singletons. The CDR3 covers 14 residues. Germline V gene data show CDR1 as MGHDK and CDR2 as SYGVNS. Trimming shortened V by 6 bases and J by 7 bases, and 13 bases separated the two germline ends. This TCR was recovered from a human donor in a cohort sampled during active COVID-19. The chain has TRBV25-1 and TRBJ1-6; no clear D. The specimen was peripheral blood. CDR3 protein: CASSEGRNNSPLHF. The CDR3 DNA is TGTGCCAGCAGCGAGGGCAGAAACAATTCACCCCTCCACTTT.